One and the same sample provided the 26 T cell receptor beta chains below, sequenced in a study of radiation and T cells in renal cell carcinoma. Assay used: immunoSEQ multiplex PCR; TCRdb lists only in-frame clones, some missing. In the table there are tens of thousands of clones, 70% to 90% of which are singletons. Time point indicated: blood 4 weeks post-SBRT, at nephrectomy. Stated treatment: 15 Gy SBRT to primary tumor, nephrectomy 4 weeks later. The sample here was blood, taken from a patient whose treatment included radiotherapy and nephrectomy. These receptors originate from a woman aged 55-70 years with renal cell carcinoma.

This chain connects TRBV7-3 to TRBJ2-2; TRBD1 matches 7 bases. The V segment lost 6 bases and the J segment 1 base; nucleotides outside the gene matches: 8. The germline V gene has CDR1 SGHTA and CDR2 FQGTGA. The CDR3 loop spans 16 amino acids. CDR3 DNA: TGTGCCAGCAGAGAGGGGCGACAGGGGAACACCGGGGAGCTGTTTTTT. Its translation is CASREGRQGNTGELFF.

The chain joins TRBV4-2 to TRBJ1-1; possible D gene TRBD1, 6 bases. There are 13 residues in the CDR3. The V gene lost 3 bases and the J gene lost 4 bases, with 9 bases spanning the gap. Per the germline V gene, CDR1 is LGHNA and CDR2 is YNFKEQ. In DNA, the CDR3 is TGTGCCAGCAGCCACCCGACAGGCACTGAAGCTTTCTTT. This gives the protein CASSHPTGTEAFF.

The CDR3 loop reads CASSPGQGPYGYTF. In DNA form, the CDR3 reads TGTGCCAGCAGCCCCGGACAGGGTCCCTATGGCTACACCTTC. This chain connects TRBV28 to TRBJ1-2; 8 bases fit TRBD1. After removal of 6 bases from V and 4 bases from J, the junction contained 7 bases not matched to a gene. The germline V gene encodes CDR1 MDHEN and CDR2 SYDVKM. The CDR3 totals 14 residues.

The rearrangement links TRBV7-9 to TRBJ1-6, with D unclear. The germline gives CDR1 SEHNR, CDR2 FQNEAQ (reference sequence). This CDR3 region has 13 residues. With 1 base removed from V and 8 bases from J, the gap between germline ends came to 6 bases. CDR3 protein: CASSLVTDSPLHF. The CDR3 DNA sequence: TGTGCCAGCAGCTTAGTAACGGATTCACCCCTCCACTTT.

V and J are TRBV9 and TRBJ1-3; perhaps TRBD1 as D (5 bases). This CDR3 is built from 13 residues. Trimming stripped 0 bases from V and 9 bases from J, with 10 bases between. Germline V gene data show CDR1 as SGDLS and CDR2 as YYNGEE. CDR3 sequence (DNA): TGTGCCAGCAGCGTAGATCAGGGAGGCACCATATATTTT. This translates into CASSVDQGGTIYF.

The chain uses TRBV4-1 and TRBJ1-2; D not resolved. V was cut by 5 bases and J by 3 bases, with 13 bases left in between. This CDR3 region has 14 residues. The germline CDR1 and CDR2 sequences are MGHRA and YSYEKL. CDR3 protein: CASSVVGTHYGYTF. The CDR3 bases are TGCGCCAGCAGCGTGGTCGGTACCCACTATGGCTACACCTTC.

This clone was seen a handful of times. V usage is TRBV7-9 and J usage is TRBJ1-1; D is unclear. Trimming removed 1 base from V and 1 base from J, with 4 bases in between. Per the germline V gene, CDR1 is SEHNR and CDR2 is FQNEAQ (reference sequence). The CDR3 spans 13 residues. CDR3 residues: CASSLDQNTEAFF. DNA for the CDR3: TGTGCCAGCAGCTTAGACCAGAACACTGAAGCTTTCTTT.

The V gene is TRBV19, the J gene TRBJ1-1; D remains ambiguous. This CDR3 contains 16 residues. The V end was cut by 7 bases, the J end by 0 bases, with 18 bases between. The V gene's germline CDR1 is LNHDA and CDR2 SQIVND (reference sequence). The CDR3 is CASKSGLRVLNTEAFF. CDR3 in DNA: TGTGCCAGTAAGAGCGGCTTACGGGTCTTGAACACTGAAGCTTTCTTT.

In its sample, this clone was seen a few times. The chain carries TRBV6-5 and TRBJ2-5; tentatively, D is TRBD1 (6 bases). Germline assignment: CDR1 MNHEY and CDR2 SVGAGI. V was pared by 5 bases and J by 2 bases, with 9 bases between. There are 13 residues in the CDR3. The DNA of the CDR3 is TGTGCCAGCAGTCGGGACATTCAAGAGACCCAGTACTTC. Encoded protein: CASSRDIQETQYF.

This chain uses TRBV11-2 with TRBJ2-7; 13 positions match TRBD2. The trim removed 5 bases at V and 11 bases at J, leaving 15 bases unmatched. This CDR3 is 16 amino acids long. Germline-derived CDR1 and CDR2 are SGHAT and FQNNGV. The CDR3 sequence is CASSAKPGLAGPWEYF. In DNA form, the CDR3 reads TGTGCCAGCAGCGCAAAACCGGGACTAGCGGGGCCCTGGGAGTACTTC.

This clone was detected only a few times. As DNA, the CDR3 is TGTGCCAGCAGCCCGACAGGGGGGAACACTGAAGCTTTCTTT. This encodes CASSPTGGNTEAFF. This chain joins TRBV11-3 and TRBJ1-1, with 9 bases identical to TRBD1. Germline CDR1 SGHNT, CDR2 YENEEA. Trimming at V came to 5 bases and at J to 1 base, leaving 2 bases not matched to a gene. This CDR3 contains 14 residues.

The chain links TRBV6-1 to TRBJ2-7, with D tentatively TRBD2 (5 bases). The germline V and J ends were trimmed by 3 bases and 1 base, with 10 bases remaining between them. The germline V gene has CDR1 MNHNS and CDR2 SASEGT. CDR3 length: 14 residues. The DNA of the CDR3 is TGTGCCAGCAGTGACTCCGGGGTGTCCTACGAGCAGTACTTC. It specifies CASSDSGVSYEQYF.

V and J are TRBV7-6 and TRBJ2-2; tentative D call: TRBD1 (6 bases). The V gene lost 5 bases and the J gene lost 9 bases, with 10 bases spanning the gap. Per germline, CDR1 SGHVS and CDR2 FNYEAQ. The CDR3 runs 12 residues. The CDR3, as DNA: TGTGCCAGCAGCCCAGGGGCCAGGGAGCTGTTTTTT. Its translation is CASSPGARELFF.

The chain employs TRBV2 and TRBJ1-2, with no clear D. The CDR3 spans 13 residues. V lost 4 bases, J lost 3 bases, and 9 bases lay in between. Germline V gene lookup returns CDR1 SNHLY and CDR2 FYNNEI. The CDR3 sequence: CASSGRADYGYTF. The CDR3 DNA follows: TGTGCCAGCAGTGGGAGGGCGGACTATGGCTACACCTTC. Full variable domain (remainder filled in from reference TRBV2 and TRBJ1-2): EPEVTQTPSHQVTQMGQEVILRCVPISNHLYFYWYRQILGQKVEFLVSFYNNEISEKSEIFDDQFSVERPDGSNFTLKIRSTKLEDSAMYFCASSGRADYGYTFGSGTRLTVV.

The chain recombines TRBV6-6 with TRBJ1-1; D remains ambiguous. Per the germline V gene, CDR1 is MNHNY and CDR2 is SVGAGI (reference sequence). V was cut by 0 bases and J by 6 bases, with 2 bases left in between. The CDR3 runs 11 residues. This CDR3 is CASSYSSEAFF. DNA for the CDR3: TGTGCCAGCAGTTACTCGTCTGAAGCTTTCTTT.

The CDR3 sequence is CATSSSLPPGNTIYF. CDR3 nucleotide sequence: TGTGCCACCAGCAGTTCCCTCCCTCCGGGAAACACCATATATTTT. This chain joins TRBV15 and TRBJ1-3; no clear D. The CDR3 is 15 amino acids. Trimming took 3 bases from V and 4 from J, leaving 13 bases between them. Germline V gene data show CDR1 as LNHNV and CDR2 as YYDKDF (reference sequence). The variable domain in full, with the rest retrieved from reference TRBV15 and TRBJ1-3, is DAMVIQNPRYQVTQFGKPVTLSCSQTLNHNVMYWYQQKSSQAPKLLFHYYDKDFNNEADTPDNFQSRRPNTSFCFLDIRSPGLGDTAMYLCATSSSLPPGNTIYFGEGSWLTVV.

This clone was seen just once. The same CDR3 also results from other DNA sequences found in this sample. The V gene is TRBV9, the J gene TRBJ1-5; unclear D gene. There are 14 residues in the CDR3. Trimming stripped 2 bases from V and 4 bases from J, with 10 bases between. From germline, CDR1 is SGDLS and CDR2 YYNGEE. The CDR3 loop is CASSVGTENQPQHF. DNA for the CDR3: TGTGCCAGCAGCGTCGGAACGGAGAATCAGCCCCAGCATTTT.

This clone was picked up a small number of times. DNA of the CDR3: TGTGCCAGTACTAGCGGAGAGGGCTGGCAAAGAGATACGCAGTATTTT. Its protein product is CASTSGEGWQRDTQYF. The chain joins TRBV7-2 to TRBJ2-3; TRBD2 matches 8 bases. CDR1 SGHTA and CDR2 FQGNSA come from the germline V gene. J lost 5 bases, V lost 9 bases, and 16 bases had no gene match. CDR3 length equals 16 residues.

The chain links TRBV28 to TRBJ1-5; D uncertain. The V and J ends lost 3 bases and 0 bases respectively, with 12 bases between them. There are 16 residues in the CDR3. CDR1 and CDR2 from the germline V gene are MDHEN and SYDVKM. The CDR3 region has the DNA TGTGCCAGCAGTTTTGCGCTTCCTAATAGCAATCAGCCCCAGCATTTT. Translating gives CASSFALPNSNQPQHF.

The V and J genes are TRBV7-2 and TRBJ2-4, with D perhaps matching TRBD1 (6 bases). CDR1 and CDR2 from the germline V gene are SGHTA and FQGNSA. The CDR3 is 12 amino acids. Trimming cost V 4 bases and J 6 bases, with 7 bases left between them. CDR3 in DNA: TGTGCCAGCAGCTCGACAGGAAACATTCAGTACTTC. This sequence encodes CASSSTGNIQYF.

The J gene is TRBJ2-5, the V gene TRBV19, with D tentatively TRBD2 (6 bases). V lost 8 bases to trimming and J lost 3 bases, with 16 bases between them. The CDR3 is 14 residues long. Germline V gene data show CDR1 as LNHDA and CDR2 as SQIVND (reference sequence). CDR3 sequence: CASCTSPGEETQYF. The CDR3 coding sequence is TGTGCCAGTTGTACTAGTCCGGGAGAAGAGACCCAGTACTTC.

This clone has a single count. CDR3 nucleotides: TGTGCCAGCAGTGGAGGACAGTCCACCTATGGCTACACCTTC. It is translated as CASSGGQSTYGYTF. This chain connects TRBV6-5 to TRBJ1-2; D possibly corresponds to TRBD1 (6 bases). V was trimmed by 5 bases and J by 4 bases, leaving 14 bases between them. CDR1 and CDR2 from the germline V gene are MNHEY and SVGAGI. CDR3 length: 14 amino acids.

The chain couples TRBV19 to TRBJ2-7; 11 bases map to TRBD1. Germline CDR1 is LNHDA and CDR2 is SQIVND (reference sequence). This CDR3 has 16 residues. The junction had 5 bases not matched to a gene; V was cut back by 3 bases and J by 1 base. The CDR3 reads CASSIRGQGASYEQYF. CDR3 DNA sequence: TGTGCCAGTAGTATCCGCGGACAGGGGGCTTCCTACGAGCAGTACTTC.

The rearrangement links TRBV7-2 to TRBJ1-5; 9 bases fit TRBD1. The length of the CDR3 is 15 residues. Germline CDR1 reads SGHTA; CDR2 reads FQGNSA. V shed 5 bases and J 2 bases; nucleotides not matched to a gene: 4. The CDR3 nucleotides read TGTGCCAGCAGCGGGGACAGGGCTGGCAATCAGCCCCAGCATTTT. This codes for CASSGDRAGNQPQHF.

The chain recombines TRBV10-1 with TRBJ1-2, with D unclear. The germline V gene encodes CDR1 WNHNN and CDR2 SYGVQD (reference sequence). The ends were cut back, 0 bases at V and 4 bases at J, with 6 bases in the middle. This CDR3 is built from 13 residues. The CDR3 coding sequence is TGCGCCAGCAGTGAGTCAGGAATCTATGGCTACACCTTC. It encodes CASSESGIYGYTF.

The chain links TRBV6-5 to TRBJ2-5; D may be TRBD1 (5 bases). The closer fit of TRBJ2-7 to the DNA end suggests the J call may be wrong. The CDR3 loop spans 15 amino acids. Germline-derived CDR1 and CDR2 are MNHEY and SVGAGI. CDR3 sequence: CASSYSGRASYEQYF. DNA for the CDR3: TGTGCCAGCAGTTACTCGGGCAGGGCCTCCTACGAGCAGTACTTC.